This is a list of T cell receptor beta chains from one sample in a study of control samples from healthy donors and cancer patients. TCRdb keeps only in-frame clones here, not all; method: immunoSEQ multiplex PCR. The repertoire holds 100,000 or so clones, with around 82% as singletons. The sample comprised blood. The receptors were sampled from a woman aged 50 to 60 in good health. CDR3s include the opening cysteine and the closing phenylalanine or tryptophan. The order of the fields is clone size, D gene, J gene, V gene, CDR3 protein, CDR3 DNA. A D gene is named only where the DNA matches it firmly. Where a row states a size, it is once, few, many or the class of an expanded clone; other rows omit it.

- - TRBJ2-1 TRBV25-1 CASSATGGGINEQFF TGTGCCAGCAGTGCAACGGGTGGTGGGATCAATGAGCAGTTCTTC
- - TRBJ1-5 TRBV28 CASSQTISNQPQHF TGTGCCAGCAGCCAAACCATTAGCAATCAGCCCCAGCATTTT
- - TRBJ2-1 TRBV13 CASSSSSYNEQFF TGTGCCAGCAGCTCGAGCTCCTACAATGAGCAGTTCTTC
- - TRBJ1-2 TRBV30 CAWDRRNYGYTF TGTGCCTGGGACAGGAGGAACTATGGCTACACCTTC
- TRBD1 TRBJ1-1 TRBV27 CASRKQGAHTEAFF TGTGCCAGCAGAAAACAGGGGGCTCACACTGAAGCTTTCTTT
medium-sized - TRBJ2-7 TRBV27 CASSLGQASSYEQYF TGTGCCAGCAGTTTAGGCCAGGCGAGCTCCTACGAGCAGTACTTC
- TRBD1 TRBJ2-2 TRBV4-3 CASSSGQGVSGELFF TGCGCCAGCAGCTCCGGACAGGGAGTAAGCGGGGAGCTGTTTTTT
many TRBD1 TRBJ1-2 TRBV19 CASSTQLQGNYGYTF TGTGCCAGTAGTACGCAACTACAGGGGAACTATGGCTACACCTTC
- - TRBJ1-4 TRBV5-1 CASSLAGPGTNEKLFF TGCGCCAGCAGCTTGGCGGGGCCCGGGACTAATGAAAAACTGTTTTTT
- - TRBJ1-5 TRBV11-2 CASSLNSNQPQHF TGTGCCAGCAGCTTAAATAGCAATCAGCCCCAGCATTTT
- - TRBJ2-3 TRBV7-9 CASGLARDTQYF TGTGCCAGCGGCCTAGCTCGCGATACGCAGTATTTT
- - TRBJ2-1 TRBV7-2 CASSLAGARVFNEQFF TGTGCCAGCAGCTTAGCGGGGGCCCGCGTATTTAATGAGCAGTTCTTC
once - TRBJ1-5 TRBV28 CASSTSGVRDSNQPQHF TGTGCCAGCAGTACCAGCGGGGTCCGGGACAGCAATCAGCCCCAGCATTTT
- - TRBJ2-1 TRBV29-1 CSPGEQFF TGCAGTCCGGGAGAGCAGTTCTTC
- TRBD2 TRBJ2-3 TRBV2 CASSEAQREGDTQYF TGTGCCAGCAGTGAGGCCCAGCGGGAGGGAGATACGCAGTATTTT
- - TRBJ1-5 TRBV2 CASSEGGRNQPQHF TGTGCCAGCAGTGAAGGGGGCCGCAATCAGCCCCAGCATTTT
- - TRBJ1-4 TRBV19 CASSWTGREKLFF TGTGCCAGTAGTTGGACCGGGAGAGAAAAACTGTTTTTT
- - TRBJ2-1 TRBV14 CASNSGDYNEQFF TGTGCCAGCAACAGTGGGGACTACAATGAGCAGTTCTTC
few - TRBJ1-1 TRBV28 CASSLTNTEAFF TGTGCCAGCAGCCTAACTAACACTGAAGCTTTCTTT
- - TRBJ2-7 TRBV5-1 CASSPGQDYEQYF TGCGCCAGCAGCCCGGGACAAGACTACGAGCAGTACTTC
few - TRBJ1-5 TRBV6-4 CASSVGRGQPQHF TGTGCCAGCAGTGTAGGGAGAGGTCAGCCCCAGCATTTT
- TRBD1 TRBJ1-2 TRBV20-1 CSGTGGGYTF TGCAGTGGGACAGGGGGCGGCTACACCTTC
- TRBD1 TRBJ2-1 TRBV27 CASSFRDRVLEQFF TGTGCCAGCAGTTTCAGGGACAGGGTTTTGGAGCAGTTCTTC
- TRBD1 TRBJ2-7 TRBV10-1 CASKTPGTVPYEQYF TGCGCCAGCAAGACTCCCGGGACAGTACCCTACGAGCAGTACTTC
- - TRBJ2-5 TRBV19 CATATGGETQYF TGTGCCACCGCGACAGGAGGGGAGACCCAGTACTTC
- - TRBJ1-2 TRBV7-8 CASSPVPGPGSVDGYTF TGTGCCAGCAGCCCCGTGCCGGGCCCAGGGTCAGTTGATGGCTACACCTTC
once - TRBJ2-5 TRBV18 CASSPPLPGSQETQYF TGTGCCAGCTCACCACCATTACCGGGCTCCCAAGAGACCCAGTACTTC
once - TRBJ1-3 TRBV11-2 CASSLVGYSGNTIYF TGTGCCAGCAGCTTGGTCGGCTACTCTGGAAACACCATATATTTT
- - TRBJ2-1 TRBV29-1 CSVEGRISYNEQFF TGCAGCGTTGAAGGACGCATCTCCTACAATGAGCAGTTCTTC
- - TRBJ2-2 TRBV9 CASSGPVGSTNTGELFF TGTGCCAGCAGCGGCCCCGTGGGCAGCACGAACACCGGGGAGCTGTTTTTT
few - TRBJ2-2 TRBV29-1 CSVDLSGVAGELFF TGCAGCGTTGATCTCTCGGGGGTGGCCGGGGAGCTGTTTTTT
- TRBD1 TRBJ2-3 TRBV6-4 CASSRTGEGTTDTQYF TGTGCCAGCAGTAGGACAGGAGAGGGGACCACAGATACGCAGTATTTT
- - TRBJ2-7 TRBV7-2 CASSSTSYEQYF TGTGCCAGCAGCTCGACATCCTACGAGCAGTACTTC
- TRBD2 TRBJ2-1 TRBV9 CASSVQAGGNDEQFF TGTGCCAGCAGCGTCCAAGCGGGAGGTAACGATGAGCAGTTCTTC
- - TRBJ1-1 TRBV7-8 CASSSGRVTEAFF TGTGCCAGCAGCAGCGGGAGGGTCACTGAAGCTTTCTTT
- TRBD1 TRBJ1-5 TRBV10-3 CAISEMDRLNNQPQHF TGTGCCATCAGTGAAATGGACAGGTTAAACAATCAGCCCCAGCATTTT
- - TRBJ2-2 TRBV11-2 CASSWANPGELFF TGTGCCAGCAGCTGGGCGAACCCCGGCGAGCTGTTTTTT
- - TRBJ1-2 TRBV4-3 CASSQEEGPDYGYTF TGCGCCAGCAGCCAAGAGGAGGGTCCGGACTATGGCTACACCTTC
- - TRBJ1-2 TRBV10-3 CAISDEGPGYTF TGTGCCATCAGTGATGAGGGGCCTGGCTACACCTTC
- TRBD2 TRBJ2-3 TRBV3-1/TRBV3-2 CASSQGLAGTDTQYF TGTGCCAGCAGCCAGGGACTAGCGGGCACAGATACGCAGTATTTT
- TRBD2 TRBJ2-1 TRBV6-4 CASSRTGTSGYNEQFF TGTGCCAGCTCGCGTACCGGGACTAGCGGTTACAATGAGCAGTTCTTC
- - TRBJ1-1 TRBV4-3 CASSDLGGTEAFF TGCGCCAGCAGCGACCTAGGGGGCACTGAAGCTTTCTTT
once TRBD1 TRBJ2-3 TRBV7-8 CASSPKDRGPTDTQYF TGTGCCAGCAGCCCAAAGGACAGGGGTCCAACAGATACGCAGTATTTT
- TRBD2 TRBJ2-7 TRBV11-2 CASSPRTSGSSYEQYF TGTGCCAGCAGCCCTCGGACTAGCGGGAGCTCCTACGAGCAGTACTTC
- - TRBJ1-1 TRBV18 CASSPPQGQGTEAFF TGTGCCAGCTCACCTCCGCAGGGGCAGGGCACTGAAGCTTTCTTT
few TRBD1 TRBJ1-2 TRBV5-4 CASSLDGDRGGYTF TGTGCCAGCAGCTTGGACGGAGACAGGGGAGGCTACACCTTC
- - TRBJ2-7 TRBV7-9 CASSSPGYEQYF TGTGCCAGCAGCTCCCCCGGCTACGAGCAGTACTTC
- - TRBJ2-3 TRBV7-9 CASSLRSRTPGFDTQYF TGTGCCAGCAGCTTAAGGTCAAGGACACCAGGGTTCGATACGCAGTATTTT
- - TRBJ2-2 TRBV5-1 CASSLGSGELFF TGCGCCAGCAGCCTAGGATCCGGGGAGCTGTTTTTT
- TRBD1 TRBJ1-3 TRBV7-8 CASSFLPGQIGNTIYF TGTGCCAGCAGCTTTCTGCCGGGACAGATAGGAAACACCATATATTTT
- - TRBJ2-1 TRBV2 CASDLAEPYNEQFF TGTGCCAGCGATTTAGCGGAACCCTACAATGAGCAGTTCTTC
- - TRBJ2-7 TRBV5-4 CASSSYGIRKDEQYF TGTGCCAGCAGCTCATACGGGATTCGTAAGGACGAGCAGTACTTC
- - TRBJ1-2 TRBV9 CASSASGGVNYGYTF TGTGCCAGCAGCGCCAGCGGTGGGGTTAACTATGGCTACACCTTC
- TRBD1 TRBJ2-7 TRBV30 CASPREQGANEQYF TGTGCCTCACCGAGAGAGCAGGGGGCGAACGAGCAGTACTTC
- TRBD1 TRBJ2-7 TRBV28 CASSSGQGIHEQYF TGTGCCAGCAGCTCGGGACAGGGAATCCACGAGCAGTACTTC
- - TRBJ1-2 TRBV25-1 CASSDQNVGDYGYTF TGTGCCAGCAGTGATCAAAACGTTGGGGACTATGGCTACACCTTC
- - TRBJ1-2 TRBV7-9 CASSRDSDYGYTF TGTGCCAGCAGCCGAGACAGTGACTATGGCTACACCTTC
- TRBD1 TRBJ1-6 TRBV4-1 CASSQEQGVSPLHF TGCGCCAGCAGCCAAGAACAGGGGGTCTCACCCCTCCACTTT
- - TRBJ1-1 TRBV29-1 CSVEASRGGEAFF TGCAGCGTTGAAGCTTCAAGGGGCGGTGAAGCTTTCTTT
- TRBD2 TRBJ2-3 TRBV5-4 CASRRRTSGGAFVTDTQYF TGTGCCAGCCGCAGGAGGACTAGCGGGGGGGCCTTTGTCACAGATACGCAGTATTTT